Sequencing of this TCR beta chain was carried out in a study of cytomegalovirus exposure and HLA in healthy donors. About the study: A prior analysis found roughly 110 million unique TCR beta sequences from 170 million or so T cells. Study-level results: CMV serostatus alone was available as immune exposure information. Accurate HLA-A and HLA-B prediction from TCR beta sequences was reported for most subjects. Specificity of a few CMV-associated chains for CMV antigens was verified in vitro.

It was with 60 Vbeta and 13 Jbeta primers that the PCR ran. TCRdb's table, derived via immunoSEQ multiplex PCR, lists solely in-frame clones and lacks some. This table holds 150,000 to 200,000 clones, around 75% found once. The CDR3 is made up of 12 amino acids. Looked up from germline, CDR1 is SNHLY and CDR2 is FYNNEI. The J segment lost 4 bases and the V segment lost 6 bases, leaving 3 bases of the junction unmatched. In the case of this clone: Its antigen is unidentified.

The TCR was taken from a woman aged 50 to 60 in good health and CMV-seronegative. The sequenced sample was PBMCs. J is TRBJ2-7 and V is TRBV2; 7 bases are shared with TRBD2. In DNA form, the CDR3 reads TGTGCCAGCAGGGGACTACCGTACGAGCAGTACTTC. Translation: CASRGLPYEQYF.